This record covers a single T cell receptor (beta chain). As yet, its antigen is unknown. Produced via immunoSEQ multiplex PCR; TCRdb's table is partial and in-frame only. The sample lists 30,000 or so clones, about 85% occurring once. The data belong to a study of multiple sclerosis patients with progressive multifocal leukoencephalopathy. Study-level results: It is unclear whether the findings reflect JC virus infection or general immunocompromise. Less diverse TRB repertoires were suggested in most PML patients.

Regarding time point: time of PML onset. CDR3 length equals 14 residues. V was pared by 5 bases and J by 6 bases, with 15 bases between. CDR1 is SGHRS and CDR2 is YFSETQ in the germline V gene. The sequenced sample was PBMCs, obtained from a patient treated with natalizumab. This receptor was identified in a woman aged 30 to 39 with progressive multifocal leukoencephalopathy. The V call is TRBV5-1, the J call TRBJ2-1; D gene unclear. CDR3 protein: CASRSSPSPNEQFF. The DNA of the CDR3 is TGCGCCAGCAGGAGTTCCCCCAGCCCCAATGAGCAGTTCTTC.